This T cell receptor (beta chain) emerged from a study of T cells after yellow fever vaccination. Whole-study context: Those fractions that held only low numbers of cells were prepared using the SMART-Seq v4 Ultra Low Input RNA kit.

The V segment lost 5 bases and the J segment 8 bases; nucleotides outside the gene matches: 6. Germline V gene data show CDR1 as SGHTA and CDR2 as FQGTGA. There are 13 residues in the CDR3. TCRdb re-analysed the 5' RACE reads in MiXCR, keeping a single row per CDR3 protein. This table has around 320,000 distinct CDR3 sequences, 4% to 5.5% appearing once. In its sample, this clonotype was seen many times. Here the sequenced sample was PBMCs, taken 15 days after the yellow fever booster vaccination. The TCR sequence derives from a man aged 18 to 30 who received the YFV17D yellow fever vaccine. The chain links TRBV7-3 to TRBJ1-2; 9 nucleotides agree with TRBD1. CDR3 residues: CASSLGQGFGYTF. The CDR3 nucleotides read TGTGCCAGCAGCCTAGGACAGGGGTTCGGCTACACCTTC. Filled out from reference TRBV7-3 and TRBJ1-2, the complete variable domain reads GAGVSQTPSNKVTEKGKYVELRCDPISGHTALYWYRQSLGQGPEFLIYFQGTGAADDSGLPNDRFFAVRPEGSVSTLKIQRTERGDSAVYLCASSLGQGFGYTFGSGTRLTVV.